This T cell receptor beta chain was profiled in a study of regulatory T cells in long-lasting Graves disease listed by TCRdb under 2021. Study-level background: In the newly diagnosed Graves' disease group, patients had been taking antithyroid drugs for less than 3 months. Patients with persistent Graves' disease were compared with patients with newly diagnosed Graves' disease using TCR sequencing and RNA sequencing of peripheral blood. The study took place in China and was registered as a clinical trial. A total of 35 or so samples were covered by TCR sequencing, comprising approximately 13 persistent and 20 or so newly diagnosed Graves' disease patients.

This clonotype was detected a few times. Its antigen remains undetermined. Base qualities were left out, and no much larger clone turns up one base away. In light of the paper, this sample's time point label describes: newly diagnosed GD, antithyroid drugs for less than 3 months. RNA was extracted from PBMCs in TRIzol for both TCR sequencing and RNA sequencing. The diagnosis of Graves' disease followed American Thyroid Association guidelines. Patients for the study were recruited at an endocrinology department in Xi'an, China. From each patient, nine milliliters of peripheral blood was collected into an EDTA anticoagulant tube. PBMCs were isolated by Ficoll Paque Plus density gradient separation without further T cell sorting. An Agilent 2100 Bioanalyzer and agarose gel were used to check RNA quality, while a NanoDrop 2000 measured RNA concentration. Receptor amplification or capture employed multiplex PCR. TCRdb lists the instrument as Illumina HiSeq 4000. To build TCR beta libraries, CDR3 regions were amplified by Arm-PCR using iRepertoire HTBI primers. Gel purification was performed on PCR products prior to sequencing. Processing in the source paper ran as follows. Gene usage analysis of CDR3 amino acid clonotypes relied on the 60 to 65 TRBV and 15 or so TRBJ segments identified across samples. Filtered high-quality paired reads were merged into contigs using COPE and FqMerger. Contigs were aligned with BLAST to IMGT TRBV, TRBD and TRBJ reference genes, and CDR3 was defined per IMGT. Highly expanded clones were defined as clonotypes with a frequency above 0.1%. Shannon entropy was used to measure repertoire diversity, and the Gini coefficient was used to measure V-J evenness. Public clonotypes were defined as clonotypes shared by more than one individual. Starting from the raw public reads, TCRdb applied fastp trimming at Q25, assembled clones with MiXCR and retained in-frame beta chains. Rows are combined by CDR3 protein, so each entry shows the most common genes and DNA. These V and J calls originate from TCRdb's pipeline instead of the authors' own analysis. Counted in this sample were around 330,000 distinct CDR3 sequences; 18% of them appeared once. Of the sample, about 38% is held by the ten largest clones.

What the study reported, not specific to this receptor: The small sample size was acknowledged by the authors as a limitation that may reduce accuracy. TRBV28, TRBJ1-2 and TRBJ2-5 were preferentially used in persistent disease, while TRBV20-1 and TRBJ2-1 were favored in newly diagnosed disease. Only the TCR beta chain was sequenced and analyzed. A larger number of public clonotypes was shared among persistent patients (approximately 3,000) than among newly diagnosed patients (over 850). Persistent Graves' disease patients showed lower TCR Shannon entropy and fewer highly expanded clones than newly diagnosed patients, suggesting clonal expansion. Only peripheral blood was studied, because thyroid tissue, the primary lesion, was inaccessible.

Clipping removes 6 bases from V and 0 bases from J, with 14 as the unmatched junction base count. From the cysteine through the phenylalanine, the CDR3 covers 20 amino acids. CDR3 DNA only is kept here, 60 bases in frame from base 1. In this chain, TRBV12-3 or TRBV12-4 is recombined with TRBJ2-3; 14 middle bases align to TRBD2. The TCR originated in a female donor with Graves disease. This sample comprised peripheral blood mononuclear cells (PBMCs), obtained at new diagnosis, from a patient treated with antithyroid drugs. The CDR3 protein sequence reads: CASRERLAGGPSLSTDTQYF. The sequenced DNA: TGTGCCAGCAGGGAGAGACTAGCGGGAGGGCCGAGCCTCAGCACAGATACGCAGTATTTT.